This T cell receptor (beta chain) was obtained from a study of cytomegalovirus exposure and HLA in healthy donors. Looked up from germline, CDR1 is LNHDA and CDR2 is SQIVND (reference sequence). This CDR3 has 15 amino acids. V gave up 3 bases and J gave up 2 bases, with 14 bases separating them. PCR amplification relied on 60 Vbeta primers (plus 13 Jbeta primers). Libraries were prepared by immunoSEQ multiplex PCR; TCRdb keeps only in-frame clonotypes and omits some of them. The profile shows about 99,000 clones, around 79% of them singletons. This clone was seen a single time. Sequenced sample: PBMCs. The chain links TRBV19 to TRBJ2-7; a weak D match, TRBD1 (6 bases). The origin of this receptor is a man aged 45-60 years in good health and CMV-seropositive. CDR3 DNA: TGTGCCAGTAGTATCGGTTCGGACAGCACCTACGAGCAGTACTTC. Translation: CASSIGSDSTYEQYF.